These 8 T cell receptor beta chains were all obtained from the same sample, sequenced in a study of blood T cells in healthy people across ages. Using a J-beta primer mix together with a sample-barcoded 5' primer, a second PCR was run for about 6 to 11 cycles. From the 5' RACE reads, TCRdb called clonotypes with MiXCR, one entry per CDR3 protein. The data contain approximately 960,000 distinct CDR3 sequences, about 29% of them singletons. The same sample was also used in a study of T cells of mothers and their children.

The sequenced sample consisted of blood. These TCRs come from a woman in her forties in good health.

The chain couples TRBV13 to TRBJ1-1; 11 nucleotides agree with TRBD1. Germline assignment: CDR1 PRHDT and CDR2 FYEKMQ (reference sequence). Trimming at V came to 4 bases and at J to 1 base, leaving 5 bases not matched to a gene. The CDR3 has 16 amino acids. Here the CDR3 reads CASSYRTGGTNTEAFF. As DNA, the CDR3 is TGTGCCAGCAGCTACAGGACAGGGGGCACGAACACTGAAGCTTTCTTT.

This clonotype was recorded a few times. This sequence joins TRBV12-3 or TRBV12-4 and TRBJ2-7; weak D call: TRBD1 (6 bases). Trimming cost V 4 bases and J 3 bases, with 10 bases left between them. The CDR3 is 13 amino acids. CDR3 sequence: CASSYNRDYEQYF. The CDR3 coding sequence is TGTGCCAGCAGTTATAACAGGGACTACGAGCAGTACTTC.

This clonotype was picked up a small number of times. V is TRBV11-3 and J is TRBJ2-1; D could derive from TRBD1 or TRBD2 (5 bases each). This CDR3 comprises 13 residues. Trimming stripped 7 bases from V and 3 bases from J, with 10 bases between. CDR1 and CDR2 from the germline V gene are SGHNT and YENEEA. CDR3 nucleotide sequence: TGTGCCAGCAAAGGGACGGGCTACAATGAGCAGTTCTTC. Its translation: CASKGTGYNEQFF.

This clonotype appeared a single time. The chain combines TRBV2 with TRBJ1-5; D is possibly TRBD1 (5 bases). V lost 1 base, J lost 6 bases, and 13 bases lay in between. The CDR3 extends over 15 amino acids. CDR1 is SNHLY and CDR2 is FYNNEI in the germline V gene. CDR3: CASSEGGGQGQPQHF. The CDR3, as DNA: TGTGCCAGCAGTGAAGGGGGGGGTCAGGGTCAGCCCCAGCATTTT.

Note on this clonotype: A read error is possible here, since a much larger clone lies one base away. The rearrangement uses TRBV4-1 and TRBJ2-1; 9 bases map to TRBD2. Germline loops: CDR1 MGHRA, CDR2 YSYEKL. This CDR3 is built from 18 residues. CDR3 coding DNA: TGCGTCAGCAGCCGGGGGGTAGCGGGGGTATTCCAAGGTTATGAGCAGTTCTTC. Its translation is CVSSRGVAGVFQGYEQFF.

This clonotype has a handful of counts. The chain uses TRBV20-1 and TRBJ1-1, with unresolved D. Looked up from germline, CDR1 is DFQATT and CDR2 is SNEGSKA (reference sequence). Deletions cut 0 bases from V and 0 bases from J, with 17 bases between. This CDR3 is 17 amino acids long. CDR3 in DNA: TGCAGTGCTAGAGATTGGTCCCCGGCCGGACTGAACACTGAAGCTTTCTTT. This codes for CSARDWSPAGLNTEAFF.

A note on this clonotype: Possible read error: a much larger clone is one base away. This chain uses TRBV5-1 with TRBJ2-7; D ambiguous. The CDR3 extends over 15 amino acids. Germline CDR1 and CDR2: SGHRS and YFSETQ. CDR3 bases: TGCGCCTGCAGCTTGGTATCGGGCGGAGCCTACGAGCAGTACTTC. It is translated as CACSLVSGGAYEQYF.

This clonotype has at least ten counts. The rearrangement joins TRBV28 to TRBJ2-5, with D unresolved. Between the trimmed V and J ends, which lost 10 bases and 5 bases, there was a span of 17 bases. In germline, CDR1 is MDHEN, CDR2 SYDVKM. The CDR3 has 13 residues. This chain's CDR3 is CATKVHRPETQYF. The DNA for the CDR3 is TGTGCCACCAAAGTACACAGACCGGAGACCCAGTACTTC.